A selection of T cell receptor beta chains follows, all from one sample in a study of a mutant IDH1 vaccine in newly diagnosed glioma. The table came from immunoSEQ multiplex PCR; TCRdb's copy has only in-frame clones and leaves some out. Of 40,000 to 45,000 clones listed, 83% are singletons. No antigen is known for these receptors. Sequences were derived from PBMCs, sampled from a glioma patient whose treatment included an IDH1 peptide vaccine. Receptors originate from a woman aged 45-65 years with glioma. Both conserved end residues are part of each CDR3. The D gene is left open where the match is weak. Clone size appears in some rows only: once, few, many, or a class for an expanded clone.

V gene: TRBV6-4; D gene: TRBD1; J gene: TRBJ1-6; clone size: NA; CDR3 protein: CASSDGGQGHSPLHF; CDR3 DNA: TGTGCCAGCAGCGACGGGGGACAGGGGCATTCACCCCTCCACTTT
V gene: TRBV27; D gene: NA; J gene: TRBJ1-6; clone size: once; CDR3 protein: CASSFKGQRNSPLHF; CDR3 DNA: TGTGCCAGCAGTTTTAAAGGACAGAGAAATTCACCCCTCCACTTT
V gene: TRBV19; D gene: TRBD1; J gene: TRBJ1-5; clone size: once; CDR3 protein: CASSLGRDRASNQPQHF; CDR3 DNA: TGTGCCAGTAGTCTGGGGAGGGACAGGGCTAGCAATCAGCCCCAGCATTTT
V gene: TRBV2; D gene: NA; J gene: TRBJ2-7; clone size: NA; CDR3 protein: CASSERAGFYEQYF; CDR3 DNA: TGTGCCAGCAGTGAAAGGGCAGGCTTCTACGAGCAGTACTTC
V gene: TRBV27; D gene: NA; J gene: TRBJ1-2; clone size: NA; CDR3 protein: CASHDPGTNYGYTF; CDR3 DNA: TGTGCCAGCCACGATCCGGGGACTAACTATGGCTACACCTTC
V gene: TRBV19; D gene: NA; J gene: TRBJ1-1; clone size: NA; CDR3 protein: CASSISLVVNTEAFF; CDR3 DNA: TGTGCCAGTAGTATATCATTGGTAGTCAACACTGAAGCTTTCTTT
V gene: TRBV7-9; D gene: NA; J gene: TRBJ1-1; clone size: NA; CDR3 protein: CASSLGAMNTEAFF; CDR3 DNA: TGTGCCAGCAGCTTAGGGGCGATGAACACTGAAGCTTTCTTT
V gene: TRBV4-3; D gene: NA; J gene: TRBJ2-5; clone size: NA; CDR3 protein: CASSQDRGFQETQYF; CDR3 DNA: TGCGCCAGCAGCCAAGACAGGGGATTCCAGGAGACCCAGTACTTC
V gene: TRBV4-1; D gene: TRBD1; J gene: TRBJ2-7; clone size: NA; CDR3 protein: CASSHSWGDRGYEQYF; CDR3 DNA: TGCGCCAGCAGCCATTCCTGGGGGGACAGGGGTTACGAGCAGTACTTC
V gene: TRBV7-8; D gene: TRBD1; J gene: TRBJ1-5; clone size: NA; CDR3 protein: CASSSRTGLGNQPQHF; CDR3 DNA: TGTGCCAGCAGCTCACGGACAGGGTTGGGCAATCAGCCCCAGCATTTT
V gene: TRBV6-1; D gene: TRBD2; J gene: TRBJ2-3; clone size: NA; CDR3 protein: CASNLAGGLGDTQYF; CDR3 DNA: TGTGCCAGCAATCTAGCGGGGGGATTAGGAGATACGCAGTATTTT
V gene: TRBV7-2; D gene: TRBD2; J gene: TRBJ2-2; clone size: NA; CDR3 protein: CASSPSGGFTGELFF; CDR3 DNA: TGTGCCAGCAGCCCCAGCGGGGGCTTCACCGGGGAGCTGTTTTTT
V gene: TRBV5-6; D gene: NA; J gene: TRBJ1-3; clone size: NA; CDR3 protein: CASSFDRGSSIYF; CDR3 DNA: TGTGCCAGCAGCTTCGACAGAGGATCTTCCATATATTTT
V gene: TRBV9; D gene: NA; J gene: TRBJ2-7; clone size: NA; CDR3 protein: CASSVAEFGSYEQYF; CDR3 DNA: TGTGCCAGCAGCGTAGCGGAATTCGGCTCCTACGAGCAGTACTTC
V gene: TRBV9; D gene: NA; J gene: TRBJ1-5; clone size: NA; CDR3 protein: CASSVGEGGQPQHF; CDR3 DNA: TGTGCCAGCAGCGTAGGAGAGGGAGGCCAGCCCCAGCATTTT
V gene: TRBV28; D gene: NA; J gene: TRBJ2-2; clone size: NA; CDR3 protein: CASSVNRNTGELFF; CDR3 DNA: TGTGCCAGCAGTGTTAACAGGAACACCGGGGAGCTGTTTTTT
V gene: TRBV7-2; D gene: NA; J gene: TRBJ1-1; clone size: NA; CDR3 protein: CASSLLLEAFF; CDR3 DNA: TGTGCCAGCAGCTTACTCTTAGAAGCTTTCTTT
V gene: TRBV5-1; D gene: NA; J gene: TRBJ2-7; clone size: NA; CDR3 protein: CASSLAWGRKTYEQYF; CDR3 DNA: TGCGCCAGCAGCTTGGCTTGGGGACGGAAAACCTACGAGCAGTACTTC
V gene: TRBV5-4; D gene: NA; J gene: TRBJ2-5; clone size: NA; CDR3 protein: CASSLKIASGETQYF; CDR3 DNA: TGTGCCAGCAGCTTGAAAATTGCTAGTGGGGAGACCCAGTACTTC
V gene: TRBV13; D gene: TRBD1; J gene: TRBJ2-4; clone size: NA; CDR3 protein: CASSWTGLGNIQYF; CDR3 DNA: TGTGCCAGCAGCTGGACAGGGTTGGGAAACATTCAGTACTTC
V gene: TRBV2; D gene: TRBD1; J gene: TRBJ2-1; clone size: NA; CDR3 protein: CASSEALRGHDEQFF; CDR3 DNA: TGTGCCAGCAGTGAAGCTCTCAGGGGGCACGATGAGCAGTTCTTC
V gene: TRBV6-5; D gene: NA; J gene: TRBJ2-3; clone size: NA; CDR3 protein: CASSTPSTDTQYF; CDR3 DNA: TGTGCCAGCAGTACCCCTAGCACAGATACGCAGTATTTT
V gene: TRBV29-1; D gene: NA; J gene: TRBJ2-3; clone size: NA; CDR3 protein: CSVKGGPDTQYF; CDR3 DNA: TGCAGCGTTAAGGGGGGCCCAGATACGCAGTATTTT
V gene: TRBV2; D gene: TRBD1; J gene: TRBJ1-1; clone size: NA; CDR3 protein: CASSEGQGLMTEAFF; CDR3 DNA: TGTGCCAGCAGTGAGGGACAGGGGTTGATGACTGAAGCTTTCTTT
V gene: TRBV30; D gene: NA; J gene: TRBJ2-3; clone size: NA; CDR3 protein: CAWSDSTDTQYF; CDR3 DNA: TGTGCCTGGAGCGATAGCACAGATACGCAGTATTTT
V gene: TRBV7-2; D gene: TRBD2; J gene: TRBJ2-4; clone size: NA; CDR3 protein: CASSPGLAIGDIQYF; CDR3 DNA: TGTGCCAGCAGCCCCGGACTAGCTATTGGGGACATTCAGTACTTC
V gene: TRBV29-1; D gene: NA; J gene: TRBJ1-2; clone size: NA; CDR3 protein: CSVSLAGRGTNYGYTF; CDR3 DNA: TGCAGCGTCTCACTAGCGGGTCGGGGAACTAACTATGGCTACACCTTC
V gene: TRBV2; D gene: NA; J gene: TRBJ2-2; clone size: NA; CDR3 protein: CASSRTLNTGELFF; CDR3 DNA: TGTGCCAGTAGTCGGACACTGAACACCGGGGAGCTGTTTTTT
V gene: TRBV10-3; D gene: TRBD1; J gene: TRBJ2-7; clone size: NA; CDR3 protein: CAISESGQGIEQYF; CDR3 DNA: TGTGCCATCAGTGAGTCGGGACAGGGGATCGAGCAGTACTTC
V gene: TRBV4-1; D gene: TRBD2; J gene: TRBJ2-7; clone size: NA; CDR3 protein: CASSQVLAESYEQYF; CDR3 DNA: TGCGCCAGCAGCCAGGTCCTAGCGGAGAGCTACGAGCAGTACTTC
V gene: TRBV9; D gene: NA; J gene: TRBJ2-7; clone size: NA; CDR3 protein: CASSSRGGLGEQYF; CDR3 DNA: TGTGCCAGCAGCTCCCGAGGGGGGCTCGGCGAGCAGTACTTC
V gene: TRBV9; D gene: NA; J gene: TRBJ1-2; clone size: NA; CDR3 protein: CASSVSPDEAYYGYTF; CDR3 DNA: TGTGCCAGCAGCGTAAGTCCTGATGAAGCTTACTATGGCTACACCTTC
V gene: TRBV25-1; D gene: NA; J gene: TRBJ1-1; clone size: NA; CDR3 protein: CASSDITVPTEAFF; CDR3 DNA: TGTGCCAGCAGTGATATCACAGTTCCGACTGAAGCTTTCTTT